This T cell receptor beta chain comes out of a study of T cell repertoires in cytomegalovirus infection. Study as a whole: It can be stated that public TCR beta signatures indicated CMV infection as well as a matching HLA type.

This clonotype was recorded a few times. What it binds is unknown. J gave up 7 bases and V 3 bases, and 10 bases lay outside the gene matches. CDR1 SGHKS and CDR2 YYEKEE come from the germline V gene (reference sequence). This CDR3 spans 15 amino acids. TCRdb processed the reads anew with MiXCR; each CDR3 protein has one entry. The sample consists of 750,000 to 900,000 distinct CDR3 sequences, 25% to 35% of them appearing once. V and J are TRBV5-5 and TRBJ2-1, with 7 bases that match TRBD2. Sequenced here: cultured CD8+ T cells from PBMCs, sampled from culture after CMV antigen stimulation. This sequence was found in a human donor in good health (CMV status not recorded). Some clones in this sample may be carry-over from other donors' samples. CDR3 sequence reads: CASSYWKGLMNEQFF. Here the CDR3 DNA reads TGTGCCAGCAGCTACTGGAAGGGACTAATGAATGAGCAGTTCTTC.